This passage covers 16 T cell receptor beta chains from one sample sequenced in a study of beta chain features in type 1 diabetes. Broader study findings: The study found moderately but significantly shorter TCRB CDR3s in all four CD4+ subsets of Type 1 diabetes patients.

The antigens for these receptors are not known. Expressed TCRB transcripts were sequenced, since all the RNA that had been isolated was reverse transcribed. Assay: immunoSEQ multiplex PCR; the TCRdb copy retains only in-frame clones and omits some. The sample has under 850,000 clones; around 15% are singletons. Sample: naive CD4+ T cells from blood. The receptors derive from a man in his late teens or twenties with type 1 diabetes.

The CDR3, as DNA: TGTGCCTGGGGGGCCCAGGGAATTGAAGCTTTCTTT. This sequence encodes CAWGAQGIEAFF. V is TRBV30 and J is TRBJ1-1, with D perhaps matching TRBD1 (5 bases). CDR3 size: 12 residues. Germline lookup yields CDR1 GTSNPN and CDR2 SVGIG (reference sequence). Between the trimmed V and J ends, which lost 5 bases and 7 bases, there was a span of 14 bases.

This clone was seen a few times. The rearrangement uses TRBV2 and TRBJ2-1, with D tentatively TRBD1 or TRBD2 (5 bases each). The CDR3 runs to 15 residues. Trimming left V 6 bases short and J 8 bases short, with 20 bases between. The germline CDR1 and CDR2 sequences are SNHLY and FYNNEI. The chain's CDR3 is CASSPGPPPYDEQFF. The CDR3 region has the DNA TGTGCCAGCAGCCCGGGACCACCACCATACGATGAGCAGTTCTTC.

The chain recombines TRBV29-1 with TRBJ1-5, with D maybe TRBD1 (5 bases). The CDR3 consists of 14 residues. Trimming took 5 bases from V and 0 from J, leaving 11 bases between them. Germline loops: CDR1 SQVTM, CDR2 ANQGSEA. The CDR3 spells CSVRAGSSNQPQHF. DNA of the CDR3: TGCAGCGTTCGGGCAGGGAGTAGCAATCAGCCCCAGCATTTT.

This clone was counted a few times. The chain couples TRBV10-3 to TRBJ2-2; 14 bases are a match to TRBD2. The CDR3 consists of 16 residues. Germline loops: CDR1 ENHRY, CDR2 SYGVKD. Germline trimming cut 10 bases from V and 1 base from J; bases unmatched to any gene: 5. The DNA of the CDR3 is TGTGCCACCGGGACTAGCGGGGGCCAGAACACCGGGGAGCTGTTTTTT. It yields the protein CATGTSGGQNTGELFF.

The V call is TRBV10-3, the J call TRBJ2-3; 13 nucleotides agree with TRBD2. J gave up 5 bases and V 10 bases, and 3 bases lay outside the gene matches. The CDR3 runs 13 residues. Germline V lookup: CDR1 ENHRY, CDR2 SYGVKD. This chain's CDR3 is CATGLAGEDTQYF. CDR3 in DNA: TGTGCCACCGGACTAGCGGGGGAAGATACGCAGTATTTT.

This clone was seen more than once but under ten times. The chain carries TRBV7-3 and TRBJ2-2; 7 positions match TRBD2. The CDR3 length is 16 residues. Germline CDR1 SGHTA, CDR2 FQGTGA. The junction had 12 bases not matched to a gene; V was cut back by 5 bases and J by 6 bases. The CDR3 nucleotides read TGTGCCAGCAGCCCCCAGGAGCGGGGCTTGGCCGGGGAGCTGTTTTTT. Protein sequence: CASSPQERGLAGELFF.

The chain recombines TRBV27 with TRBJ1-2; 8 bases fit TRBD1. CDR3 length equals 15 residues. The V segment lost 3 bases and the J segment 5 bases; nucleotides outside the gene matches: 8. From germline, CDR1 is MNHEY and CDR2 SMNVEV (reference sequence). The CDR3 DNA is TGTGCCAGCAGTTTGTCGGCAGGGGGCAGGTATGGCTACACCTTC. It yields the protein CASSLSAGGRYGYTF.

The chain links TRBV27 to TRBJ1-3; D is unclear. V lost 5 bases and J 0 bases, leaving 5 bases between the germline ends. This CDR3 contains 13 residues. Germline-derived CDR1 and CDR2 are MNHEY and SMNVEV (reference sequence). The CDR3 region is CASSRSSGNTIYF. CDR3 DNA sequence: TGTGCCAGCAGTCGGAGCTCTGGAAACACCATATATTTT.

Only a few counts were recorded for this clone. The junction shows a germline mismatch at one end, possibly a read error. The chain recombines TRBV28 with TRBJ1-1; no definite D call. The CDR3 has 10 residues. Per germline, CDR1 MDHEN and CDR2 SYDVKM. This chain's CDR3 is CASSSEVPAF. The CDR3 DNA reads as TGTGCCAGCTCCTCGGAGGTTCCGGCCTTT. Supplemented by reference TRBV28 and TRBJ1-1, the full variable domain reads DVKVTQSSRYLVKRTGEKVFLECVQDMDHENMFWYRQDPGLGLRLIYFSYDVKMKEKGDIPEGYSVSREKKERFSLILESASTNQTSMYLCASSSEVPAFGQGTRLTVV.

There are a few counts of this clone. The rearrangement links TRBV7-8 to TRBJ1-2; D is uncertain. Trimming pared 2 bases from V and 7 bases from J, leaving 14 bases between. CDR3 length: 14 amino acids. Germline CDR1 and CDR2: SGHVS and FQNEAQ. The CDR3 reads CASSLRALERGYTF. In DNA, the CDR3 is TGTGCCAGCAGCTTAAGGGCACTGGAACGTGGCTACACCTTC.

The chain is built from TRBV9 and TRBJ2-6; D call uncertain. The CDR3 extends over 16 amino acids. CDR1 is SGDLS, CDR2 YYNGEE, per germline. With 4 bases removed from V and 4 bases from J, the gap between germline ends came to 15 bases. The CDR3, as DNA: TGTGCCAGCAGCCCGACCACACTTAGGGGGGCCAACGTCCTGACTTTC. This translates into CASSPTTLRGANVLTF.

This clone appeared a few times. J is TRBJ1-1 and V is TRBV7-9; D gene uncertain. CDR1 is SEHNR and CDR2 is FQNEAQ in the germline V gene (reference sequence). V dropped 9 bases and J dropped 5 bases, with 7 bases sitting between them. This CDR3 spans 10 amino acids. CDR3 residues: CASARTEAFF. Written as DNA, the CDR3 is TGTGCCAGTGCAAGAACTGAAGCTTTCTTT.

V usage is TRBV4-2 and J usage is TRBJ2-1, with D unclear. Germline-derived CDR1 and CDR2 are LGHNA and YNFKEQ. The V end lost 4 bases, the J end lost 4 bases, and 5 bases lay between the germline ends. This CDR3 region has 12 residues. CDR3 region: CASSPSYNEQFF. The CDR3 nucleotides read TGTGCCAGCAGCCCAAGTTACAATGAGCAGTTCTTC.

This clone was picked up a small number of times. The rearrangement joins TRBV5-1 to TRBJ2-7; 7 positions agree with TRBD2. CDR3 length: 16 residues. CDR1 is SGHRS, CDR2 YFSETQ, per germline. The V gene end was trimmed by 4 bases and the J gene end by 5 bases; junction bases not matched to a gene: 15. The CDR3 spells CASSMTSYPVGDEQYF. For the CDR3, the DNA is TGCGCCAGCAGCATGACTAGCTACCCCGTCGGGGACGAGCAGTACTTC.

The chain uses TRBV13 and TRBJ1-2; no clear D. The germline V gene encodes CDR1 PRHDT and CDR2 FYEKMQ (reference sequence). This CDR3 has 14 amino acids. The V gene lost 2 bases and the J gene lost 4 bases, with 11 bases spanning the gap. The CDR3 loop reads CASSLNPGGYGYTF. The CDR3 DNA sequence: TGTGCCAGCAGCTTAAATCCGGGCGGCTATGGCTACACCTTC.

V and J are TRBV6-6 and TRBJ2-7; TRBD1 matches 11 bases. V shed 8 bases and J 4 bases; nucleotides not matched to a gene: 4. This CDR3 spans 13 amino acids. In germline, CDR1 is MNHNY, CDR2 SVGAGI (reference sequence). The CDR3 DNA follows: TGTGCCAGCTGGGGACAGGGGGTTTACGAGCAGTACTTC. Encoded protein: CASWGQGVYEQYF.